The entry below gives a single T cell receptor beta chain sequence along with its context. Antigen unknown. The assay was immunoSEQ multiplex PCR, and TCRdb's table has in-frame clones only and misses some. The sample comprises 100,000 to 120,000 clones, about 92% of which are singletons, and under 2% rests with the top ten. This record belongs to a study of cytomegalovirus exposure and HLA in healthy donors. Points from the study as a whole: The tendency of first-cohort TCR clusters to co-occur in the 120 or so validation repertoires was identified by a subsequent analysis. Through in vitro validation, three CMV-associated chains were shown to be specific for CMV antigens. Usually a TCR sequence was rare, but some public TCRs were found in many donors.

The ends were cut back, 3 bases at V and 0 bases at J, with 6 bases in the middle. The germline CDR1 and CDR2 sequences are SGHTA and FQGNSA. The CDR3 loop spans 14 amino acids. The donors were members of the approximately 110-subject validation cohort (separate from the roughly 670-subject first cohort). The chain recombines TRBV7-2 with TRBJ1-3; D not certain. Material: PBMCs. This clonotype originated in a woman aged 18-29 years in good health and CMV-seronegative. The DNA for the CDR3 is TGTGCCAGCAGCTTTCAGTCCTCTGGAAACACCATATATTTT. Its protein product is CASSFQSSGNTIYF.